The T cell receptor beta chain described here comes from a study of OX40 agonist ivuxolimab in advanced cancers. Background on the study: One hepatocellular carcinoma and two cutaneous melanoma patients partially responded.

CDR1 and CDR2 (germline): SGDLS, YYNGEE. The CDR3 spans 22 residues. V lost 2 bases to trimming and J lost 3 bases; unmatched junction nucleotides: 23. Note on this clone: Its cognate antigen is unknown.

Overall study results and limits: Expanded clones tended on average to be more numerous among CD8+ T cells than CD4+. Both blood CD4+ and CD8+ T cells showed clonal growth by week 6 at 0.1 to 3.0 mg/kg. Determination of antigen specificity was not performed for the expanded peripheral T cells.

Generated by immunoSEQ multiplex PCR, the TCRdb table keeps only in-frame clones and is missing some. The data contain around 33,000 clones, 84% of them singletons. The chain employs TRBV9 and TRBJ2-2, with 9 nucleotides matching TRBD2. The material was CD4+ or CD8+ T cells sorted from blood, obtained in a trial of the OX40 agonist ivuxolimab. This TCR came from an adult with an advanced solid tumor such as melanoma, head and neck, liver or kidney cancer. The CDR3 loop is CASSVPTPRGGAGWRDTGELFF. In DNA, the CDR3 is TGTGCCAGCAGCGTCCCCACCCCCCGCGGGGGGGCAGGGTGGAGGGACACCGGGGAGCTGTTTTTT.